This entry lists 15 T cell receptor beta chains sequenced from one sample in a study of response to subunit inactivated influenza vaccine. TCRdb independently ran MiXCR on the RT-PCR reads; one entry per CDR3 protein. The table has more than 700,000 distinct CDR3 sequences, about 20% seen once. This specimen was PBMCs from blood, taken 4 to 6 days after vaccination. Receptors originate from a man in his fifties who received an inactivated influenza vaccine.

The J gene is TRBJ1-2, the V gene TRBV5-5; TRBD1 agrees at 8 bases. Germline lookup yields CDR1 SGHKS and CDR2 YYEKEE (reference sequence). Unmatched junction bases numbered 7, after V lost 2 bases and J lost 4 bases. The CDR3 runs to 15 residues. The CDR3 bases are TGTGCCAGCAGCTTCCGTGGGACAGGACCCTATGGCTACACCTTC. It codes for CASSFRGTGPYGYTF.

Concerning this clonotype: The junction does not match germline at one end; this may be a read error. The V gene is TRBV6-2 or TRBV6-3, the J gene TRBJ2-2; TRBD1 matches 10 bases. CDR1 and CDR2 from the germline V gene are MNHEY and SVGEGT. This CDR3 has 16 amino acids. The CDR3 DNA reads as TGTGCCTGCAGCCCCCCGGGACAGGGGAAAACCGGGGAGCTGTTTTTT. Protein sequence: CACSPPGQGKTGELFF.

The V call is TRBV29-1, the J call TRBJ1-2, with D unclear. The V end lost 4 bases, the J end lost 1 base, and 10 bases lay between the germline ends. CDR3 length: 13 amino acids. Germline CDR1 and CDR2: SQVTM and ANQGSEA. The CDR3 sequence: CSVGEELNYGYTF. The CDR3 nucleotides read TGCAGCGTTGGTGAAGAGCTTAACTATGGCTACACCTTC. Full variable domain (rest looked up from reference TRBV29-1 and TRBJ1-2): SAVISQKPSRDICQRGTSLTIQCQVDSQVTMMFWYRQQPGQSLTLIATANQGSEATYESGFVIDKFPISRPNLTFSTLTVSNMSPEDSSIYLCSVGEELNYGYTFGSGTRLTVV.

The chain recombines TRBV4-3 with TRBJ2-1, with D hard to call. With 4 bases removed from V and 8 bases from J, the gap between germline ends came to 12 bases. Per the germline V gene, CDR1 is LGHNA and CDR2 is YSLEER. The CDR3 length is 13 residues. The CDR3 DNA follows: TGCGCCAGCAGCCGAATAACTCGGGATGAGCAGTTCTTC. Translating it yields CASSRITRDEQFF.

The chain combines TRBV7-9 with TRBJ2-4; weak D call: TRBD1 (6 bases). CDR3 length equals 14 residues. V shed 4 bases and J shed 1 base, with 8 bases lying between them. The germline gives CDR1 SEHNR, CDR2 FQNEAQ (reference sequence). The CDR3 DNA is TGTGCCAGCAGCTCGGACAGCGCCAAAAACATTCAGTACTTC. Encoded protein: CASSSDSAKNIQYF.

This clonotype appeared many times. Here the CDR3 reads CASGLGGMVSEQFF. The DNA for the CDR3 is TGTGCCAGCGGTCTGGGGGGCATGGTCAGTGAGCAGTTCTTC. V is TRBV6-1 and J is TRBJ2-1; D may match TRBD1 or TRBD2 (6 bases each). Germline V gene lookup returns CDR1 MNHNS and CDR2 SASEGT. Trimming stripped 8 bases from V and 9 bases from J, with 20 bases between. CDR3 length: 14 amino acids.

V is TRBV5-5 and J is TRBJ1-6; no clear D gene. V was shortened by 6 bases and J by 6 bases, with 13 bases between the two germline ends. This CDR3 has 14 amino acids. CDR1 is SGHKS, CDR2 YYEKEE, per germline (reference sequence). The CDR3 region is CASTPGTFNSPLHF. In nucleotides, the CDR3 is TGTGCCAGCACCCCAGGAACCTTTAATTCACCCCTCCACTTT.

The genes are TRBV20-1 and TRBJ2-5; D possibly matches TRBD1 or TRBD2 (5 bases each). Per germline, CDR1 DFQATT and CDR2 SNEGSKA (reference sequence). CDR3 length: 13 amino acids. Trimming removed 6 bases from V and 5 bases from J, with 16 bases in between. This CDR3 reads CSATPGPMETQYF. In DNA form, the CDR3 reads TGCAGTGCCACGCCGGGGCCGATGGAGACCCAGTACTTC.

CDR3 DNA: TGCGCCAGCAGCTTGGCCGAGGGGGCTGGAGATTCACCCCTCCACTTT. The encoded protein is CASSLAEGAGDSPLHF. This chain links TRBV5-1 with TRBJ1-6; 7 nucleotides align to TRBD1. Germline V gene lookup returns CDR1 SGHRS and CDR2 YFSETQ. The CDR3 has 16 residues. The ends lost 0 bases at V and 8 bases at J; junction bases unmatched: 8.

In regard to this clonotype: The limits of the CDR3 on the DNA are not certain, so only TCRdb's listed CDR3 is given. This rearrangement joins TRBV28 to TRBJ2-1; the table calls TRBD1, which could not be checked here. The CDR3 is 17 amino acids in total, end residues counted. Per germline, CDR1 MDHEN and CDR2 SYDVKM. The CDR3 here is CASSSSDRPSANNEQFF.

The table lists this clonotype with many counts. The CDR3 bases are TGTGCCAGCAGACTGCGAGGCTATAATTCACCCCTCCACTTT. It is translated as CASRLRGYNSPLHF. The chain carries TRBV12-3 or TRBV12-4 and TRBJ1-6, with no clear D. The CDR3 extends over 14 amino acids. V was shortened by 6 bases and J by 3 bases, with 9 bases between the two germline ends.

The V and J genes are TRBV6-1 and TRBJ1-5; TRBD1 is a possible D gene (6 bases). Germline V gene lookup returns CDR1 MNHNS and CDR2 SASEGT. The CDR3 contains 18 residues. Trimming took off 1 base at V and 6 bases at J, with 22 bases between the two ends. The chain's CDR3 is CASSEGLTVQGWAQPQHF. Here the CDR3 DNA reads TGTGCCAGCAGTGAAGGGTTAACGGTTCAGGGGTGGGCTCAGCCCCAGCATTTT.

There are a few counts of this clonotype. The chain uses TRBV5-6 and TRBJ2-1, with D uncertain. This CDR3 region has 11 residues. CDR1 is SGHDT, CDR2 YYEEEE, per germline. V lost 3 bases, J lost 8 bases, and 6 bases lay in between. CDR3 in DNA: TGTGCCAGCAGCTCTCCCCATGAGCAGTTCTTC. Translating it yields CASSSPHEQFF. Drawing the rest from reference TRBV5-6 and TRBJ2-1, the complete variable domain is DAGVTQSPTHLIKTRGQQVTLRCSPKSGHDTVSWYQQALGQGPQFIFQYYEEEERQRGNFPDRFSGHQFPNYSSELNVNALLLGDSALYLCASSSPHEQFFGPGTRLTVL.

This clonotype showed up just a few times. V is TRBV5-1 and J is TRBJ2-1; 7 positions match TRBD1. The CDR3 totals 15 residues. The trim removed 6 bases at V and 4 bases at J, leaving 10 bases unmatched. Germline CDR1 and CDR2: SGHRS and YFSETQ. The chain's CDR3 is CASNDGTDSYNEQFF. CDR3 bases: TGCGCCAGCAATGACGGGACAGATAGTTACAATGAGCAGTTCTTC.

The chain couples TRBV27 to TRBJ1-2; 7 bases agree with TRBD1. V dropped 6 bases and J dropped 7; count of bases not matched to a gene: 5. In germline, CDR1 is MNHEY, CDR2 SMNVEV (reference sequence). CDR3 length: 12 amino acids. The CDR3 here is CASRTGNSGYTF. CDR3 sequence (DNA): TGTGCCAGCAGGACAGGGAATAGTGGCTACACCTTC.